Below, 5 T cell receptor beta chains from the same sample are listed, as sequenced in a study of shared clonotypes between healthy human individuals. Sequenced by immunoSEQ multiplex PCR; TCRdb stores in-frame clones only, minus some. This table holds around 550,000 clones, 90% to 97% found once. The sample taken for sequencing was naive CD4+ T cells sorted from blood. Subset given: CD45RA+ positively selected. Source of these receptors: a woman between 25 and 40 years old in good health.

CDR3 amino acids: CASSSTGGFSGTTYEQYF. The CDR3 nucleotides are TGTGCCAGCAGTTCGACAGGGGGCTTTAGCGGGACAACCTACGAGCAGTACTTC. V usage is TRBV28 and J usage is TRBJ2-7, with 10 bases that match TRBD1. V was clipped by 4 bases and J by 2 bases; unmatched bases: 14. Germline CDR1 and CDR2: MDHEN and SYDVKM. The CDR3 has 18 amino acids.

The DNA for the CDR3 is TGTGCCAGCAGTATTCAGGGGCCCTACAATGAGCAGTTCTTC. This sequence encodes CASSIQGPYNEQFF. The chain links TRBV25-1 to TRBJ2-1, with a possible D match to TRBD1 (6 bases). Trimming took 5 bases from V and 2 from J, leaving 10 bases between them. Germline loops: CDR1 MGHDK, CDR2 SYGVNS. The CDR3 has 14 residues.

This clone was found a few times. The CDR3: CSAQGYTEAFF. The CDR3 DNA reads as TGCAGTGCCCAGGGATACACTGAAGCTTTCTTT. The chain employs TRBV20-1 and TRBJ1-1; possible D gene TRBD1, 5 bases. The CDR3 covers 11 residues. V was shortened by 6 bases and J by 3 bases, with 8 bases between the two germline ends. Germline lookup yields CDR1 DFQATT and CDR2 SNEGSKA (reference sequence).

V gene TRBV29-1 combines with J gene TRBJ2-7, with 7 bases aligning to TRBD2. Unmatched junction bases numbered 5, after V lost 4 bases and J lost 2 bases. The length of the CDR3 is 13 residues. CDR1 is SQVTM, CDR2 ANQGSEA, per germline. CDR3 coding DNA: TGCAGCGTTGTCGGGACTAAGCCCTACGAGCAGTACTTC. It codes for CSVVGTKPYEQYF.

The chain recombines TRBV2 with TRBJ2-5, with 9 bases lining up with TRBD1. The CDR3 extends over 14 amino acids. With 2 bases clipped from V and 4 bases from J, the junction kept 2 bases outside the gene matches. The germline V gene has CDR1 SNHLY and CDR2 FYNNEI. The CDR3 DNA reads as TGTGCCAGCAGTGAATTGGGACAGGGAGAGACCCAGTACTTC. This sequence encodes CASSELGQGETQYF.